The 19 T cell receptor beta chains listed next were all sequenced from one sample in a study of T cell repertoires in cytomegalovirus infection. TCRdb ran MiXCR on the reads and lists one entry per CDR3 protein. The sample holds about 900,000 distinct CDR3 sequences, about a third seen once. Antigens of these TCRs are unknown. The source was cultured CD8+ T cells from PBMCs, collected from culture after CMV antigen stimulation. These receptors were obtained from a human donor in good health (CMV status not recorded). Some clones in this sample may be carry-over from other donors' samples.

The rearrangement uses TRBV4-2 and TRBJ1-1; D is perhaps TRBD1 (6 bases). The CDR3 runs to 15 residues. V shed 2 bases and J shed 2 bases, with 12 bases lying between them. Germline assignment: CDR1 LGHNA and CDR2 YNFKEQ. The CDR3 is CASSQTTGPNTEAFF. The CDR3 DNA follows: TGTGCCAGCAGCCAAACGACAGGTCCAAACACTGAAGCTTTCTTT.

The chain combines TRBV12-3 or TRBV12-4 with TRBJ1-1, with D hard to call. This CDR3 is built from 14 residues. Deletions cut 2 bases from V and 1 base from J, with 8 bases between. CDR3 nucleotides: TGTGCCAGCAGTTTACTTCGGGAGAACACTGAAGCTTTCTTT. Its protein is CASSLLRENTEAFF.

Comment on this clonotype: This may come from a read error, since a much larger clone is one base off. No conserved phenylalanine or tryptophan is present at the end of the CDR3, so a read error is the likely explanation. The chain has TRBV7-2 and TRBJ1-5, with D uncertain. The CDR3 is made up of 13 amino acids. Germline CDR1 reads SGHTA; CDR2 reads FQGNSA. V lost 5 bases and J 5 bases, leaving 10 bases between the germline ends. CDR3 region: CASSPRQYQPQHS. CDR3 DNA sequence: TGTGCCAGCAGCCCCCGGCAGTATCAGCCCCAGCATTCT.

CDR3 amino acids: CASKRGSNGANVLTF. DNA for the CDR3: TGTGCCAGCAAGAGGGGGTCTAATGGGGCCAACGTCCTGACTTTC. This chain joins TRBV6-6 and TRBJ2-6, with D possibly being TRBD1 (6 bases). CDR1 and CDR2 (germline): MNHNY, SVGAGI (reference sequence). The ends were cut back, 7 bases at V and 3 bases at J, with 13 bases in the middle. The CDR3 covers 15 residues.

The genes are TRBV5-1 and TRBJ2-2; tentatively, D is TRBD1 (6 bases). CDR3 length: 12 residues. Per the germline V gene, CDR1 is SGHRS and CDR2 is YFSETQ. Trimming took 9 bases from V and 4 from J, leaving 10 bases between them. The CDR3 nucleotides are TGCGCCACAACAGGGTCCACCGGGGAGCTGTTTTTT. Translated, it gives CATTGSTGELFF.

The chain combines TRBV9 with TRBJ2-5; D gene ambiguous. V lost 3 bases to trimming and J lost 1 base, with 4 bases between them. Germline CDR1 and CDR2: SGDLS and YYNGEE. This CDR3 region has 12 residues. DNA of the CDR3: TGTGCCAGCAGCGGATCCCAAGAGACCCAGTACTTC. This codes for CASSGSQETQYF. The entire variable domain, with the rest obtained from reference TRBV9 and TRBJ2-5, is as follows: DSGVTQTPKHLITATGQRVTLRCSPRSGDLSVYWYQQSLDQGLQFLIQYYNGEERAKGNILERFSAQQFPDLHSELNLSSLELGDSALYFCASSGSQETQYFGPGTRLLVL.

The chain has TRBV6-5 and TRBJ1-1, with D tentatively TRBD1 (6 bases). Germline V gene sequence: CDR1 MNHEY, CDR2 SVGAGI. The V end lost 7 bases, the J end lost 7 bases, and 22 bases lay between the germline ends. The CDR3 spans 15 residues. The CDR3 DNA reads as TGTGCCAGCAAGATTCGGGGGGCGGCAAATAATGAAGCTTTCTTT. Its translation: CASKIRGAANNEAFF.

V and J are TRBV5-3 and TRBJ2-5; TRBD1 might be the D (5 bases). TRBV5-3 falls under the ORF class, with uncertain function. The germline V and J ends were trimmed by 10 bases and 4 bases, with 17 bases remaining between them. This CDR3 has 13 residues. The CDR3 sequence: CAGGKGLRETQYF. CDR3 bases: TGTGCCGGTGGCAAGGGGCTGCGAGAGACCCAGTACTTC.

This clonotype appeared many times. The V gene is TRBV7-8, the J gene TRBJ2-3, with 10 bases identical to TRBD2. Germline CDR1 is SGHVS and CDR2 is FQNEAQ. J was trimmed by 1 base and V by 4 bases; bases with no gene match: 5. This CDR3 is built from 16 residues. The DNA of the CDR3 is TGTGCCAGCAGCTGGGAGCTAGCGGGGGGCACAGATACGCAGTATTTT. Encoded protein: CASSWELAGGTDTQYF.

This chain joins TRBV6-5 and TRBJ1-2; no firm D call. The CDR3 spans 15 residues. Deletions cut 0 bases from V and 8 bases from J, with 16 bases between. Germline V gene sequence: CDR1 MNHEY, CDR2 SVGAGI. Here the CDR3 reads CASSYSGPELRGYTF. The CDR3 nucleotides read TGTGCCAGCAGTTACTCTGGTCCGGAGTTAAGAGGCTACACCTTC.

This clonotype showed up just a few times. This chain uses TRBV4-3 with TRBJ2-3; 9 nucleotides agree with TRBD1. CDR1 and CDR2 from the germline V gene are LGHNA and YSLEER. The CDR3 totals 16 residues. J gave up 5 bases and V 2 bases, and 8 bases lay outside the gene matches. The DNA of the CDR3 is TGCGCCAGCAGCCAAAACCGGGACAGGGCAGGAGATACGCAGTATTTT. It codes for CASSQNRDRAGDTQYF.

The rearrangement links TRBV27 to TRBJ2-2; 9 nucleotides line up with TRBD2. This CDR3 contains 19 residues. Germline V lookup: CDR1 MNHEY, CDR2 SMNVEV (reference sequence). Trimming took 6 bases from V and 4 from J; bases not matched to a gene: 18. CDR3 DNA sequence: TGTGCCAGCAGCCCGACTCGGAGCGGGGGGACCGGGTTCACCGGGGAGCTGTTTTTT. It codes for CASSPTRSGGTGFTGELFF.

This sequence joins TRBV11-2 and TRBJ1-6; D is possibly TRBD1 (6 bases). The CDR3 has 15 residues. The germline V and J ends were trimmed by 2 bases and 8 bases, with 13 bases remaining between them. Looked up from germline, CDR1 is SGHAT and CDR2 is FQNNGV. The CDR3 region is CASSLIDRPDSPLHF. The DNA of the CDR3 is TGTGCCAGCAGCTTAATCGACAGGCCTGATTCACCCCTCCACTTT.

The chain combines TRBV19 with TRBJ1-1, with D possibly matching TRBD1 (5 bases). V was clipped by 10 bases and J by 0 bases, with 18 bases between them. Germline CDR1 LNHDA, CDR2 SQIVND (reference sequence). This CDR3 is built from 15 residues. In nucleotides, the CDR3 is TGTGCCACCACTCAGGGCCTTTTATTGAACACTGAAGCTTTCTTT. Residues: CATTQGLLLNTEAFF.

The V call is TRBV4-2, the J call TRBJ1-5; D call uncertain. Deletions cut 1 base from V and 4 bases from J, with 8 bases between. Germline V CDR1 and CDR2: LGHNA, YNFKEQ. This CDR3 contains 14 residues. DNA of the CDR3: TGTGCCAGCAGCCAAGTACTGTTAAATCAGCCCCAGCATTTT. Its translation is CASSQVLLNQPQHF.

The chain is built from TRBV3-1 and TRBJ1-1; D is ambiguous. V lost 0 bases and J lost 8, with 7 bases in between. Germline CDR1 reads LGHDT; CDR2 reads YNNKEL (reference sequence). The CDR3 runs 12 residues. The CDR3: CASSQDVGEAFF. Written as DNA, the CDR3 is TGTGCCAGCAGCCAAGATGTCGGAGAAGCTTTCTTT.

This clonotype occurred a few times. The chain recombines TRBV20-1 with TRBJ2-7; D is perhaps TRBD2 (7 bases). Germline CDR1 and CDR2: DFQATT and SNEGSKA (reference sequence). The V end was cut by 0 bases, the J end by 1 base, with 13 bases between. The CDR3 is made up of 15 amino acids. CDR3 region: CSARDRRGPSYEQYF. CDR3 DNA: TGCAGTGCTAGAGATAGGCGGGGGCCTTCCTACGAGCAGTACTTC.

This clonotype was seen repeatedly, ten times or more. The gene calls are TRBV7-6 and TRBJ1-2; 10 positions match TRBD1. V was clipped by 8 bases and J by 6 bases; unmatched bases: 12. Germline V gene data show CDR1 as SGHVS and CDR2 as FNYEAQ. The CDR3 has 15 residues. The CDR3 bases are TGTGCCAGCGAGTCTGGACAGGGGGGGAGTGATGGCTACACCTTC. Translating gives CASESGQGGSDGYTF.

This clonotype was recorded a few times. The V call is TRBV10-3, the J call TRBJ2-1; 12 bases map to TRBD2. Germline V gene lookup returns CDR1 ENHRY and CDR2 SYGVKD. V was clipped by 6 bases and J by 1 base; unmatched bases: 7. There are 17 residues in the CDR3. The CDR3 nucleotides are TGTGCCATCAGCTCTAGCGGGGGGGCCAGATCCTACAATGAGCAGTTCTTC. This encodes CAISSSGGARSYNEQFF.